This T cell receptor (beta chain) stems from a study of blood T cell repertoires in COVID-19 (dated by TCRdb to 2018 to 2021). Some background on the complete study: Collaborator samples came from the United States, Italy and Spain and covered acute and convalescent phases of COVID-19. Where available, HLA class I and class II types were taken from metadata supplied by the sample provider and were not determined by assay-based typing. The material from the prospective study consisted of cDNA or gDNA derived from T cells, B-cell-depleted T cells, or PBMCs. The dataset comprised deeply sampled blood TCRbeta repertoires from subjects exposed to, actively infected with, or recovered from COVID-19. Nearly every sample came with metadata listing a de-identified subject ID, COVID-19 status, age in years and sex. Samples were obtained from the ongoing ImmuneRACE study (first 160 participants) and from over a thousand subjects provided by 6 global collaborators. The repertoires were made available in a free public database intended to serve as a resource for research on the immune response to SARS-CoV-2. Study-wide findings and limitations: The amount of clinical and demographic metadata varied by source and participant and was provided uncurated.

Points on this clone: Its antigen is unknown. The input lacks base qualities; no much larger clone sits a single base away.

Taken from cysteine to phenylalanine, the CDR3 has 14 residues. Only the CDR3 part of the read is kept: 42 bases, read in frame from the first base. V loses 1 base of germline sequence and J loses 6 bases, and the interval between the two ends is 12 bases. Via the germline V gene (reference sequence), CDR1 is SEHNR and CDR2 FQNEAQ. TCRbeta CDR3 regions were amplified from genomic DNA by means of the immunoSEQ Assay, a bias-controlled multiplex PCR. Under the source paper's analysis protocol: Within the assay, amplification of reference gene primers was used to estimate how many nucleated cells each sample contained. To quantify the absolute abundance of each unique TCRbeta CDR3 rearrangement, sequence reads were collapsed and filtered. For each sample, productive Simpson clonality was calculated by taking the square root of Simpson's diversity index across productive rearrangements. TCRdb limited this immuneACCESS table to in-frame rearrangements with V and J called. A share of clones is missing; checked studies link under half to unresolved V genes, and the rest is unexplained. V and J calls and clone size come straight from that table; D and trimming were deduced from the DNA. This sample lists some 370,000 clones; around 83% were detected once. In total, the top ten clones hold approximately 5.4% of the sample.

In the prospective study, participants were about 18 to 89 years old, resided in about two dozen geographic areas of the United States, and were enrolled through a virtual design. In the prospective study, participants were assigned to cohorts based on the clinical history participants reported in a screening survey and a study questionnaire. ImmuneRACE Cohort 3 recovered participants were defined by two consecutive negative NP/OP PCR tests, healthcare professional clearance, or symptom resolution. Each participant in the prospective study had whole blood, serum and a nasopharyngeal or oropharyngeal swab collected by mobile phlebotomists. Participants in the prospective study had the option to provide additional blood draws and questionnaires over a 2-month period. Before DNA extraction, prospective study blood samples were shipped either frozen or at room temperature.

The rearrangement joined TRBV7-9 to TRBJ1-2, with the D gene too uncertain to name. Sequencing input: PBMCs or T cells enriched from blood (not recorded which). The TCR sequence derives from a woman aged 45 to 65 who had recovered from COVID-19. The nucleotide sequence reads TGTGCCAGCAGCTTAGATGCCCGGTTGCATGGCTACACCTTC. Protein translation: CASSLDARLHGYTF.